Each of the 29 T cell receptor beta chains below was sequenced from the same sample in a study of blood T cell repertoires in COVID-19. Generated by immunoSEQ multiplex PCR, the TCRdb table keeps only in-frame clones and is missing some. The sample lists 240,000 or so clones, 86% occurring once. Sequencing used peripheral blood. The origin of the receptors is a woman in her 30s who had recovered from COVID-19.

This clone was seen a handful of times. V is TRBV2 and J is TRBJ2-7, with D possibly matching TRBD1 (6 bases). The CDR3 covers 14 residues. Germline CDR1 reads SNHLY; CDR2 reads FYNNEI. V was pared by 6 bases and J by 6 bases, with 18 bases between. The CDR3 sequence is CASSATAPRGEQYF. DNA for the CDR3: TGTGCCAGCAGCGCTACAGCCCCCAGGGGCGAGCAGTACTTC.

The chain links TRBV2 to TRBJ2-5; tentatively, D is TRBD2 (6 bases). CDR3 size: 16 residues. The germline CDR1 and CDR2 sequences are SNHLY and FYNNEI. V lost 2 bases to trimming and J lost 4 bases, with 17 bases between them. CDR3: CASSESRGLIGETQYF. CDR3 bases: TGTGCCAGCAGTGAATCGCGGGGCCTTATAGGAGAGACCCAGTACTTC.

This rearrangement joins TRBV19 to TRBJ1-4; TRBD1 matches 7 bases. Germline CDR1 reads LNHDA; CDR2 reads SQIVND (reference sequence). This CDR3 comprises 17 residues. V trimming: 6 bases; J trimming: 4 bases; junction bases outside the gene matches: 14. CDR3 nucleotides: TGTGCCAGTAGGGCGGCCGGGACAGCCAGTCTTAATGAAAAACTGTTTTTT. Translating gives CASRAAGTASLNEKLFF.

The chain recombines TRBV7-9 with TRBJ1-2, with D perhaps matching TRBD1 (5 bases). V was shortened by 6 bases and J by 6 bases, with 8 bases between the two germline ends. CDR1 is SEHNR and CDR2 is FQNEAQ in the germline V gene (reference sequence). The CDR3 is made up of 11 amino acids. The CDR3 reads CASSGGNGYTF. DNA for the CDR3: TGTGCCAGCAGTGGGGGGAATGGCTACACCTTC.

This chain joins TRBV5-6 and TRBJ2-3, with D uncertain. Germline V lookup: CDR1 SGHDT, CDR2 YYEEEE. The CDR3 length is 18 residues. Trimming left V 0 bases short and J 2 bases short, with 19 bases between. CDR3 sequence: CASSLAELVGLPTDTQYF. CDR3 DNA sequence: TGTGCCAGCAGCTTGGCCGAATTAGTTGGTCTACCCACAGATACGCAGTATTTT.

In its sample, this clone was seen a few times. The chain links TRBV4-1 to TRBJ1-2; D remains ambiguous. This CDR3 contains 17 residues. V was cut by 0 bases and J by 4 bases, with 18 bases left in between. Germline CDR1 MGHRA, CDR2 YSYEKL. CDR3 in DNA: TGCGCCAGCAGCCAAGATGATCAGAGGAAGTGGCCCTATGGCTACACCTTC. Its translation is CASSQDDQRKWPYGYTF.

J is TRBJ2-2 and V is TRBV5-1, with 9 bases lining up with TRBD1. The CDR3 consists of 16 residues. Germline loops: CDR1 SGHRS, CDR2 YFSETQ. The ends lost 4 bases at V and 3 bases at J; junction bases unmatched: 7. DNA for the CDR3: TGCGCCAGCAGCCGAACAGGGGGCATGGACACCGGGGAGCTGTTTTTT. This codes for CASSRTGGMDTGELFF.

CDR3 in amino acids: CASRSTEGNSPLHF. DNA of the CDR3: TGTGCCAGCAGATCGACAGAAGGGAATTCACCCCTCCACTTT. V and J are TRBV5-4 and TRBJ1-6, with a tentative D call TRBD1 (5 bases). V lost 5 bases, J lost 7 bases, and 13 bases lay in between. The CDR3 contains 14 residues. CDR1 and CDR2 from the germline V gene are SGHNT and YYREEE (reference sequence). Based on the CDR3 plus reference TRBV5-4 and TRBJ1-6, the full variable domain is ETGVTQSPTHLIKTRGQQVTLRCSSQSGHNTVSWYQQALGQGPQFIFQYYREEENGRGNFPPRFSGLQFPNYSSELNVNALELDDSALYLCASRSTEGNSPLHFGNGTRLTVT.

This chain uses TRBV7-3 with TRBJ1-6; 9 bases match TRBD1. This CDR3 is built from 15 residues. The germline V gene encodes CDR1 SGHTA and CDR2 FQGTGA. Unmatched junction bases numbered 5, after V lost 5 bases and J lost 6 bases. The CDR3, as DNA: TGTGCCAGCAGCCAGGGACAGGGCGGTAATTCACCCCTCCACTTT. It encodes CASSQGQGGNSPLHF.

The chain recombines TRBV3-1 (or the pseudogene TRBV3-2) with TRBJ2-1, with TRBD1 identical over 10 bases. The CDR3 is 14 residues long. Per the germline V gene, CDR1 is LGHDT and CDR2 is YNNKEL (reference sequence). Trimming cost V 10 bases and J 4 bases; bases outside gene matches: 7. CDR3 bases: TGTGCCACCACCCCGGGACAGGGGTACAATGAGCAGTTCTTC. Its translation is CATTPGQGYNEQFF.

The count of this clone is one. This rearrangement joins TRBV7-6 to TRBJ2-7; 12 nucleotides match TRBD2. CDR1 and CDR2 (germline): SGHVS, FNYEAQ. CDR3 length: 14 amino acids. Trimming cost V 5 bases and J 6 bases; bases outside gene matches: 5. The chain's CDR3 is CASSGLAGSSEQYF. The CDR3 coding sequence is TGTGCCAGCAGCGGACTAGCGGGGTCAAGCGAGCAGTACTTC. The full variable domain, completed using reference TRBV7-6 and TRBJ2-7, is GAGVSQSPRYKVTKRGQDVALRCDPISGHVSLYWYRQALGQGPEFLTYFNYEAQQDKSGLPNDRFSAERPEGSISTLTIQRTEQRDSAMYRCASSGLAGSSEQYFGPGTRLTVT.

The chain is built from TRBV2 and TRBJ1-5; 10 bases fit TRBD1. Germline trimming cut 8 bases from V and 4 bases from J; bases unmatched to any gene: 2. CDR1 is SNHLY and CDR2 is FYNNEI in the germline V gene. The CDR3 contains 13 residues. CDR3 region: CASSGQGNQPQHF. The CDR3 nucleotides are TGTGCCAGCTCGGGACAGGGGAATCAGCCCCAGCATTTT.

This rearrangement joins TRBV12-5 to TRBJ1-4; no clear D gene. Germline V gives CDR1 LGHNT, CDR2 FRNRAP. CDR3 length: 15 residues. V was trimmed by 3 bases and J by 6 bases, leaving 14 bases between them. The CDR3 protein is CASGFDRVVDEKLFF. CDR3 coding DNA: TGTGCTAGTGGTTTCGATCGGGTCGTCGATGAAAAACTGTTTTTT.

This clone was recorded once. The chain has TRBV19 and TRBJ2-3; 7 bases are a match to TRBD2. Germline values: CDR1 LNHDA, CDR2 SQIVND (reference sequence). CDR3 length: 15 amino acids. The junction had 3 bases not matched to a gene; V was cut back by 1 base and J by 2 bases. This chain's CDR3 is CASSIVAGATDTQYF. The CDR3 DNA reads TGTGCCAGTAGTATAGTAGCGGGCGCCACAGATACGCAGTATTTT.

CDR3: CATSRDLGRGAGELFF. The CDR3 DNA sequence: TGTGCCACCAGCAGAGATCTCGGCAGGGGCGCCGGGGAGCTGTTTTTT. The chain has TRBV15 and TRBJ2-2; a possible D gene is TRBD1 (6 bases). The CDR3 spans 16 residues. Trimming took 0 bases from V and 6 from J, leaving 14 bases between them. Per the germline V gene, CDR1 is LNHNV and CDR2 is YYDKDF (reference sequence).

The rearrangement links TRBV7-6 to TRBJ2-5; 7 bases align to TRBD1. Germline assignment: CDR1 SGHVS and CDR2 FNYEAQ. This CDR3 region has 16 residues. The V and J ends lost 0 bases and 0 bases, in that order; junction bases with no gene match: 4. The CDR3 nucleotides are TGTGCCAGCAGCTTAGCCGGGACAGTGTACCAAGAGACCCAGTACTTC. It yields the protein CASSLAGTVYQETQYF.

The chain couples TRBV14 to TRBJ2-5, with TRBD2 matching over 7 bases. The junction had 11 bases not matched to a gene; V was cut back by 2 bases and J by 5 bases. The germline V gene encodes CDR1 SGHDN and CDR2 FVKESK. This CDR3 is 16 amino acids long. In nucleotides, the CDR3 is TGTGCCAGCAGCCAATGGGGAGCGGGGCCTACCGAGACCCAGTACTTC. It yields the protein CASSQWGAGPTETQYF.

This clone was seen once. The DNA of the CDR3 is TGTGCCAGCAGCGTCGCCATGGGCGATGAGCAGTTCTTC. Protein sequence: CASSVAMGDEQFF. V usage is TRBV9 and J usage is TRBJ2-1; D is undetermined. This CDR3 has 13 residues. Germline V gene lookup returns CDR1 SGDLS and CDR2 YYNGEE. Trimming removed 2 bases from V and 8 bases from J, with 11 bases in between. The full variable domain, in which reference TRBV9 and TRBJ2-1 provide the parts outside the CDR3, is DSGVTQTPKHLITATGQRVTLRCSPRSGDLSVYWYQQSLDQGLQFLIQYYNGEERAKGNILERFSAQQFPDLHSELNLSSLELGDSALYFCASSVAMGDEQFFGPGTRLTVL.

The CDR3 nucleotides are TGTGCCAGCAGCCCCGCGGCAGGGGCAAATGAAGCTTTCTTT. Translation: CASSPAAGANEAFF. The chain couples TRBV7-2 to TRBJ1-1, with D possibly being TRBD1 (6 bases). The V end lost 5 bases, the J end lost 7 bases, and 17 bases lay between the germline ends. Germline CDR1 reads SGHTA; CDR2 reads FQGNSA. CDR3 size: 14 residues.

The rearrangement links TRBV5-1 to TRBJ2-5; D is possibly TRBD2 (6 bases). Germline V gives CDR1 SGHRS, CDR2 YFSETQ. This CDR3 is 13 amino acids long. V lost 2 bases, J lost 2 bases, and 7 bases lay in between. CDR3 in amino acids: CASSFGTQETQYF. For the CDR3, the DNA is TGCGCCAGCAGCTTCGGGACTCAAGAGACCCAGTACTTC.

The rearrangement uses TRBV27 and TRBJ1-6, with D possibly being TRBD1 (5 bases). The CDR3 contains 15 residues. Between the trimmed V and J ends, which lost 0 bases and 5 bases, there was a span of 8 bases. CDR1 is MNHEY, CDR2 SMNVEV, per germline (reference sequence). For the CDR3, the DNA is TGTGCCAGCAGTTTATCGGGCAGGGATAATTCACCCCTCCACTTT. It codes for CASSLSGRDNSPLHF.

The V gene is TRBV7-3, the J gene TRBJ2-5; tentatively, D is TRBD1 (6 bases). This CDR3 has 15 residues. V lost 8 bases to trimming and J lost 5 bases, with 21 bases between them. From germline, CDR1 is SGHTA and CDR2 FQGTGA. The CDR3 sequence: CASAKGVDSGETQYF. DNA of the CDR3: TGTGCCAGCGCAAAGGGGGTGGATTCAGGGGAGACCCAGTACTTC.

This clone appeared once. The chain links TRBV29-1 to TRBJ2-2; D call uncertain. Looked up from germline, CDR1 is SQVTM and CDR2 is ANQGSEA. The CDR3 totals 13 residues. Trimming stripped 3 bases from V and 2 bases from J, with 7 bases between. This chain's CDR3 is CSVEGSNTGELFF. In nucleotides, the CDR3 is TGCAGCGTTGAGGGTAGCAACACCGGGGAGCTGTTTTTT.

The chain is built from TRBV12-5 and TRBJ2-7; 9 bases are a match to TRBD2. This CDR3 has 17 amino acids. J lost 2 bases, V lost 3 bases, and 11 bases had no gene match. Per germline, CDR1 LGHNT and CDR2 FRNRAP. CDR3 sequence reads: CASGLSSSGGPPYEQYF. The CDR3 region has the DNA TGTGCTAGTGGTTTATCCTCGAGCGGGGGGCCCCCCTACGAGCAGTACTTC.

The CDR3 is CASTNRQATTWAGYTF. The CDR3 coding sequence is TGTGCCAGCACCAACAGACAGGCCACTACCTGGGCTGGCTACACCTTC. The J gene is TRBJ1-2, the V gene TRBV2; D perhaps matches TRBD1 (6 bases). The V and J ends lost 7 bases and 7 bases respectively, with 25 bases between them. The CDR3 runs 16 residues. Germline CDR1 reads SNHLY; CDR2 reads FYNNEI.

This chain connects TRBV9 to TRBJ2-7; D ambiguous. The V end was cut by 2 bases, the J end by 5 bases, with 11 bases between. Germline lookup yields CDR1 SGDLS and CDR2 YYNGEE. The CDR3 has 13 amino acids. The CDR3 is CASSVRPGNEQYF. As DNA, the CDR3 is TGTGCCAGCAGCGTGCGTCCTGGTAACGAGCAGTACTTC.

This clone was found once. The chain couples TRBV7-9 to TRBJ2-1, with D unresolved. V was cut by 5 bases and J by 4 bases, with 18 bases left in between. The germline V gene encodes CDR1 SEHNR and CDR2 FQNEAQ (reference sequence). The CDR3 spans 16 residues. The CDR3 sequence is CASSPLPGVTYNEQFF. CDR3 DNA sequence: TGTGCCAGCAGCCCACTCCCAGGTGTTACGTACAATGAGCAGTTCTTC.

This clone was seen only a few times. The rearrangement links TRBV4-1 to TRBJ2-7, with D maybe TRBD1 (5 bases). The germline V and J ends were trimmed by 0 bases and 6 bases, with 21 bases remaining between them. The V gene's germline CDR1 is MGHRA and CDR2 YSYEKL. CDR3 length: 17 amino acids. CDR3 sequence reads: CASSQESGSGPLGEQYF. The CDR3 nucleotides read TGCGCCAGCAGCCAAGAATCAGGGTCTGGACCCCTGGGCGAGCAGTACTTC.

V gene TRBV6-1 combines with J gene TRBJ2-3; 7 bases line up with TRBD2. The CDR3 extends over 16 amino acids. Germline V gives CDR1 MNHNS, CDR2 SASEGT. The ends lost 2 bases at V and 1 base at J; junction bases unmatched: 6. Here the CDR3 DNA reads TGTGCCAGCAGTGAACGTGGCGGGGGACGCACAGATACGCAGTATTTT. It translates to CASSERGGGRTDTQYF.